Following are 4 T cell receptor beta chains from one sample sequenced in a study of blood T cell repertoires in COVID-19. The method was immunoSEQ multiplex PCR; TCRdb's version includes in-frame clones alone and lacks a portion of them. The sample lists 65,000 or so clones, 75% to 90% occurring once. The sample was peripheral blood. These receptors were obtained from a human donor with acute or convalescent COVID-19. The donor label of this sample is uncertain.

This rearrangement joins TRBV7-3 to TRBJ2-2; D not certain. Trimming left V 5 bases short and J 0 bases short, with 7 bases between. The germline V gene encodes CDR1 SGHTA and CDR2 FQGTGA. This CDR3 spans 14 amino acids. CDR3 region: CASSRSANTGELFF. The CDR3 DNA sequence: TGTGCCAGCAGCCGTAGTGCGAACACCGGGGAGCTGTTTTTT.

J is TRBJ1-3 and V is TRBV18; 9 bases fit TRBD1. The CDR3 runs 17 residues. Germline CDR1 KGHSH, CDR2 LQKENI. V lost 2 bases to trimming and J lost 2 bases; unmatched junction nucleotides: 7. The CDR3 nucleotides read TGTGCCAGCTCACCAGGGGGACAGGGTTTAACTGGAAACACCATATATTTT. Protein: CASSPGGQGLTGNTIYF. The full variable domain, in which reference TRBV18 and TRBJ1-3 provide the parts outside the CDR3, is NAGVMQNPRHLVRRRGQEARLRCSPMKGHSHVYWYRQLPEEGLKFMVYLQKENIIDESGMPKERFSAEFPKEGPSILRIQQVVRGDSAAYFCASSPGGQGLTGNTIYFGEGSWLTVV.

This clone was picked up one time. This CDR3 is also generated by other DNA sequences in the sample. V and J are TRBV5-1 and TRBJ1-1, with 8 bases that match TRBD1. This CDR3 has 14 amino acids. Germline V gene lookup returns CDR1 SGHRS and CDR2 YFSETQ. J gave up 2 bases and V 4 bases, and 4 bases lay outside the gene matches. In DNA, the CDR3 is TGCGCCAGCAGCCCGGGGACAGGAAACACTGAAGCTTTCTTT. This translates into CASSPGTGNTEAFF.

The chain couples TRBV7-2 to TRBJ2-5, with D possibly matching TRBD1 (5 bases). V lost 0 bases and J lost 3, with 5 bases in between. From germline, CDR1 is SGHTA and CDR2 FQGNSA. The CDR3 length is 13 residues. This CDR3 is CASSLAREETQYF. CDR3 coding DNA: TGTGCCAGCAGCTTAGCCAGGGAAGAGACCCAGTACTTC.